This T cell receptor beta chain is drawn from a study of T cell responses to AZD1222 COVID-19 vaccine. Germline CDR1 and CDR2: MNHEY and SMNVEV (reference sequence). With 5 bases removed from V and 4 bases from J, the gap between germline ends came to 14 bases. The CDR3 is made up of 14 amino acids. Produced via immunoSEQ multiplex PCR; TCRdb's table is partial and in-frame only. The data show approximately 100,000 clones, over 75% seen once. The clonotype originates from an adult in good health. Sequences were derived from peripheral blood, sampled on day 0 of AZD1222 vaccination. The chain is built from TRBV27 and TRBJ1-1, with D possibly matching TRBD1 (5 bases). CDR3 coding DNA: TGTGCCAGCAGTCCCTTATGGGGGTCCACTGAAGCTTTCTTT. Its translation: CASSPLWGSTEAFF.